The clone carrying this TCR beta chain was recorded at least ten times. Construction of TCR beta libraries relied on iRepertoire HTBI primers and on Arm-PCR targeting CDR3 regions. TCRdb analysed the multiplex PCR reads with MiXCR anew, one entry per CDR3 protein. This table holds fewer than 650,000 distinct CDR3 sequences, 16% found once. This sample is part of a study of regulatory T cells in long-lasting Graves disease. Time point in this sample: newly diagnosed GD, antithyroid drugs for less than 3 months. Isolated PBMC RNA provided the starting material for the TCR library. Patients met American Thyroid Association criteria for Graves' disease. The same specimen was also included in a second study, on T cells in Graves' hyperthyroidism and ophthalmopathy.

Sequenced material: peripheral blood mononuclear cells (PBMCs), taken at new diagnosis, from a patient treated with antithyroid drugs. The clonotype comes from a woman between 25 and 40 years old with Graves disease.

Here the CDR3 DNA reads TGTGCCAGCAGCGCGGAACTTGGGGCCCCCTACTCCTACGAGCAGTACTTC. It encodes CASSAELGAPYSYEQYF. V usage is TRBV28 and J usage is TRBJ2-7, with D possibly TRBD1 on 5 matching bases. Germline CDR1 is MDHEN and CDR2 is SYDVKM. The germline V and J ends were trimmed by 6 bases and 0 bases, with 21 bases remaining between them. The CDR3 length is 17 residues.